The subject of this entry is one T cell receptor beta chain. Its antigen target is currently unknown. Base qualities were left out, and no much larger clone turns up one base away. TCRbeta CDR3 regions were amplified from genomic DNA using the immunoSEQ Assay, a bias-controlled multiplex PCR. Per the source publication's procedure: The number of nucleated cells in each sample was estimated from the amplification of reference gene primers within the assay. Sequence reads were collapsed and filtered to measure the absolute abundance of every unique TCRbeta CDR3 rearrangement. For each sample, productive Simpson clonality was calculated as the square root of Simpson's diversity index across productive rearrangements. In its TCRdb copy, this immuneACCESS table keeps in-frame sequences only and misses some clones. Where compared with another copy, unresolved V genes explain less than half of these, and the others have no known cause. V and J calls and clone size come straight from that table; D and trimming were deduced from the DNA. This sample comprises roughly 230,000 clones, roughly nine tenths of them detected only once. The top ten clonotypes cover roughly 5% of the sample.

These data are taken from a study of blood T cell repertoires in COVID-19 (dated by TCRdb to about 2020). About the study as a whole: The collaborator samples originated in the United States, Italy and Spain and spanned the acute and convalescent phases of COVID-19. The prospective study material was composed of cDNA or gDNA derived from T cells, B-cell-depleted T cells, or PBMCs. Subjects who had been exposed to COVID-19, were actively infected with it, or had recovered from it provided the deeply sampled blood TCRbeta repertoires that made up the dataset. The repertoires were released in a freely available public database meant as a resource for research on the immune response to SARS-CoV-2. Samples were obtained from the ongoing ImmuneRACE study (first 160 participants) and from about 1,300 subjects provided by 6 global collaborators. The sample metadata nearly always contained a de-identified subject ID, COVID-19 status, age in years and sex. Where available, HLA class I and class II types were taken from metadata supplied by the sample provider and were not determined by assay-based typing. Results and caveats for the whole study, not just this receptor: Clinical and demographic metadata were provided uncurated, with the amount varying by source and participant.

A second Seattle source provided samples from volunteer blood donors who had recovered from COVID-19. Whole blood was collected in K2EDTA tubes by collaborating institutions according to the institutions' own protocols. For TCRbeta analysis, collaborators shipped samples as frozen whole blood, isolated PBMCs, or DNA extracted from either of those sample types. In the germline V gene, CDR1 corresponds to LGHNT and CDR2 to FRNRAP. Ends trimmed: V by 3 bases, J by 8 bases; bases unmatched to a gene: 16. Taken from cysteine to phenylalanine, the CDR3 has 18 residues. Kept here is only the CDR3 DNA, which spans 54 bases and is read in frame from base 1.

This TCR derives from a woman in her thirties or forties who had recovered from COVID-19. The source material was peripheral blood. The chain couples TRBV12-5 to TRBJ1-4, with 9 bases matching TRBD1. The CDR3 here reads CASGFHLVTGQGLEKLFF. The sequence in DNA is TGTGCTAGTGGTTTCCACCTTGTGACGGGACAGGGACTGGAAAAACTGTTTTTT. Where the CDR3 stops, the reference TRBV12-5 and TRBJ1-4 genes take over; the full variable domain is DARVTQTPRHKVTEMGQEVTMRCQPILGHNTVFWYRQTMMQGLELLAYFRNRAPLDDSGMPKDRFSAEMPDATLATLKIQPSEPRDSAVYFCASGFHLVTGQGLEKLFFGSGTQLSVL.